This entry features one T cell receptor (beta chain) sequence. Sequencing was performed with immunoSEQ multiplex PCR; in TCRdb, only in-frame clones are kept and a portion is missing. The profile shows approximately 160,000 clones, 80% to 95% of them singletons. This sample was included in a study of control samples from healthy donors and cancer patients. This sequence originates from a woman aged 30 to 39 in good health. Sequencing used blood.

Written as DNA, the CDR3 is TGTGCCAGCAGCTTACGGTCGTTTTCGGACCTTGGGACGAGATACGAGCAGTACTTC. Protein product: CASSLRSFSDLGTRYEQYF. The genes are TRBV11-2 and TRBJ2-7; the D gene could be TRBD1 or TRBD2 (5 bases each). The CDR3 loop spans 19 amino acids. Germline CDR1 SGHAT, CDR2 FQNNGV. Trimming pared 2 bases from V and 4 bases from J, leaving 27 bases between.